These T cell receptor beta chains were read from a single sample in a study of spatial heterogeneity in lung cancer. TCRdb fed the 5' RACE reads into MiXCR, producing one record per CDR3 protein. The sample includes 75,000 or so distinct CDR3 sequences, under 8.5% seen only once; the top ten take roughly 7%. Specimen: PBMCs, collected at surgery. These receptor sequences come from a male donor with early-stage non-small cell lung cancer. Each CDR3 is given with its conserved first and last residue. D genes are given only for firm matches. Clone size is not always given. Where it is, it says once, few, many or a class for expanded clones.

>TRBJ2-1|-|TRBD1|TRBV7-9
TGTGCCAGCAGCTTGGCAGGGGGCCAGGACAATGAGCAGTTCTTC
CASSLAGGQDNEQFF
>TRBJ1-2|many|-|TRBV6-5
TGTGCCAGCAGTTACTCAGGCTATACCCTGGGTGGCTACACCTTC
CASSYSGYTLGGYTF
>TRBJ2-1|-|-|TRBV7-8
TGTGCCAGCAGCTTAGGGTGGACGACGTATGAGCAGTTCTTC
CASSLGWTTYEQFF
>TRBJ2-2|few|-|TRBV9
TGTGCCAGCAGCGCCGGGCCCGCCCGGCACGGGGAGCTGTTTTTT
CASSAGPARHGELFF
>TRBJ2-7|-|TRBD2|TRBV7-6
TGTGCCAGCAGCTTAGGGGAGGGGACCTACGAGCAGTACTTC
CASSLGEGTYEQYF
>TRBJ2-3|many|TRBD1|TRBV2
TGTGCCAGCTGGGCGACAGGGGCTAGCACAGATACGCAGTATTTT
CASWATGASTDTQYF
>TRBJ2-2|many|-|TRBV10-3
TGTGCCATCGGTGGACAGAGGAACACCGGGGAGCTGTTTTTT
CAIGGQRNTGELFF
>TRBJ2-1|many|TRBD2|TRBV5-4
TGTGCCAGCAGCTTGTTAAGCGGGAGGTCGAATGAGCAGTTCTTC
CASSLLSGRSNEQFF
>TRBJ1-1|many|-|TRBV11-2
TGTGCCAGCAGAGCGAACAGGGCTCGCGGTGAAGCTTTCTTT
CASRANRARGEAFF
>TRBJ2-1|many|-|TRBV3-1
TGTGCCAGCAGCAGGACTCAAAATGAGCAGTTCTTC
CASSRTQNEQFF
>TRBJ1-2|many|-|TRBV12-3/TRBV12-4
TGTGCCAGCAGTTCCCCGCCCCACTATGGCTACACCTTC
CASSSPPHYGYTF
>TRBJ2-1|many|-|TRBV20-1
TGCAGTGCTAGAGATAGTTCAAAATCGGGGGATGAGCAGTTCTTC
CSARDSSKSGDEQFF
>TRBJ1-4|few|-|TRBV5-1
TGCGCCAGCAGCTTCAGCACAACTAATGAAAAACTGTTTTTT
CASSFSTTNEKLFF
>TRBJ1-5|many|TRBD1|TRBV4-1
TGCGCCAGCAGCCAAGATTTTATGGAGGGGGCATATCAGCCCCAGCATTTT
CASSQDFMEGAYQPQHF
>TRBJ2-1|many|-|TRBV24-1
TGTGCCACCAGTGGCAGGGACCACCGGAGTCACAATGAGCAGTTCTTC
CATSGRDHRSHNEQFF
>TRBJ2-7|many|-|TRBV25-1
TGTGCCAGCACGGGGACCTTCCCTCCCTACGAGCAGTACTTC
CASTGTFPPYEQYF
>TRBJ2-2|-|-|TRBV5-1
TGCGCCAGCAGCTTGGGGGATTACGACACCGGGGAGCTGTTTTTT
CASSLGDYDTGELFF